The present T cell receptor beta chain was sequenced within a study of early T cells in non-severe SARS-CoV-2 infection. Study information: Chains were not paired, and sequencing was done on bulk RNA from unsorted whole blood. General observations from the study: In VDJdb matching, anti-spike CD8 responses were favored while private and CD4 specificities went missing.

Each single cDNA molecule received a unique molecular identifier. TCRdb re-derived calls from the 5' RACE reads in MiXCR, one entry per CDR3 protein. The sample comprises 90,000 to 120,000 distinct CDR3 sequences, approximately 10% of which are singletons, and about 8.1% rests with the top ten. The CDR3 loop spans 14 amino acids. Germline V gene sequence: CDR1 MGHRA, CDR2 YSYEKL. V lost 4 bases to trimming and J lost 2 bases, with 11 bases between them. At least ten counts were recorded for this clonotype. Its antigen is not known. The chain couples TRBV4-1 to TRBJ1-2; D remains ambiguous. Specimen: whole blood. The TCR sequence derives from an adult who was a healthcare worker with PCR-confirmed SARS-CoV-2 infection or an uninfected control (not recorded which). CDR3 nucleotide sequence: TGCGCCAGCAGCCGTACCCAGATGAACTATGGCTACACCTTC. It translates to CASSRTQMNYGYTF.